This T cell receptor (beta chain) is drawn from a study of T cells in Graves' hyperthyroidism and ophthalmopathy. As for the study in general: Peripheral blood samples were taken at initial diagnosis, prior to any treatment. Study-level results: Most thyroid clonotypes expanded above 0.001 appeared in blood too. The model predicted ophthalmopathy a median roughly 6.3 months before onset.

RNA transcripts gave rise to amplified TCR beta CDR3 regions. Primed by the HTBI set, a first-round RT-PCR was run on the TCR CDR3. TCRdb re-analysed the multiplex PCR reads in MiXCR, keeping a single row per CDR3 protein. Among hundreds of thousands of distinct CDR3 sequences listed, about 15% were seen once. The J segment lost 6 bases and the V segment lost 1 base, leaving 3 bases of the junction unmatched. Germline V gene sequence: CDR1 LNHNV, CDR2 YYDKDF (reference sequence). The CDR3 length is 13 residues. Diagnostic assessment was based on clinical symptoms, serum thyroxine and TRAb, thyroid ultrasound and orbital computed tomography. This clonotype was seen many times. The antigen is undetermined.

This clonotype was obtained from a woman aged 25-40 years with Graves' hyperthyroidism that later progressed to Graves' ophthalmopathy. V usage is TRBV15 and J usage is TRBJ2-7; 7 nucleotides line up with TRBD2. The sequenced material came from blood. In DNA form, the CDR3 reads TGTGCCACCAGCAGAGCGACTAGCAGCGAGCAGTACTTC. This translates into CATSRATSSEQYF.